This TCR beta chain was retrieved from a study of blood T cells in healthy people across ages (dated by TCRdb to 2014 to 2015). Looking at the study overall: In model experiments, template switching captured about one uniquely barcoded TCR beta cDNA molecule for every two T cells. The study measured age-related changes in TCR beta repertoire diversity using deep sequencing normalized with unique cDNA molecular identifiers. The study analyzed two additional independent replicas of 1 million unique cDNA reads from the same blood draw for two donors, one aged 18 to 30 and one aged 80 or older. The donors were divided into four age groups: young (average about 15 years), middle-aged (approximately 42), aged (around 59) and long-lived (roughly 82).

About this clonotype itself: Its antigen is still unknown. The record has no base qualities; no much larger clone is one base away.

Study-level results and caveats: Estimates of total diversity based on one million sequenced T cells were considered lower bounds and underestimates. Compared with the aged group, more naive CD4+ T cells, fewer expanded clones and increased TCR diversity were shown by the long-lived group, suggesting age selection. Observed TCR beta diversity per million T cells fell roughly linearly with age, and a significant reduction was already apparent by age about 38. A strong correlation was found between observed TCR beta diversity and the percentage of naive T cells measured by flow cytometry. Because profiling used bulk unsorted PBMCs, naive and antigen-experienced compartments could not be compared conclusively. Donor CMV infection status was unknown, potentially confounding age-related changes in expanded clonotypes.

Trimming removed 3 bases from V and 6 bases from J; the gene matches leave 8 bases unexplained. From a lookup of the germline V gene, CDR1 and CDR2 are ENHRY and SYGVKD. The cysteine opens and the phenylalanine closes a CDR3 of 14 amino acids. The sequence is cut down to CDR3 DNA, 42 bases in frame from base 1. Donors were around 37 systemically healthy Caucasian individuals from Russia aged roughly 6 to 90 years. Each donor gave around 9.9 milliliters of peripheral blood, collected into EDTA-treated Vacutainer tubes. Ficoll-Paque density-gradient centrifugation was used to isolate PBMCs, with at least 6 million obtained per sample. Total RNA was extracted from PBMCs with Trizol reagent, with at least 6 micrograms obtained per sample. For every donor, flow cytometry on a PBMC aliquot measured the percentage of naive CD45RAhigh/CD27high T cells. Library creation used 5' RACE. Sequencing relied on an Illumina HiSeq 2500. A second PCR of about 6 to 11 cycles was run with a J-beta primer mix and a sample-barcoded 5' primer. A unique molecular identifier was introduced onto each TCR beta cDNA molecule by a template-switch 5' adaptor carrying 12 random nucleotides. At least 2.5 million CDR3-containing paired-end reads were obtained from each sample. First-strand cDNA synthesis was performed from all RNA using the Mint cDNA synthesis kit, with priming by a TRBC-specific oligonucleotide. Following uracil-DNA glycosylase treatment, all cDNA underwent a first 18-cycle PCR with the universal primers M1SS and BC2_uni_R. The original methods were these. Normalization of each sample was performed by random selection of 1 million high-quality reads, each carrying a distinct molecular identifier. Reads sharing molecular identifiers were discarded rather than binned into consensus sequences. MiTCR, run with a Q25 quality threshold and the strictest error-elimination algorithm, handled CDR3 identification, clonotype clustering and error correction. Lower-bound total TCR beta diversity was estimated with a nonparametric unseen species model using Euler transformation. The public sequencing data were trimmed at Q25 with fastp and processed into clonotypes with MiXCR by TCRdb, which kept only in-frame beta chains. Every entry covers one CDR3 protein and lists the most common genes and DNA from its rows. These V and J calls rely on TCRdb rather than the paper's analysis. Recorded for this sample are about 800,000 distinct CDR3 sequences; around 25% of them occurred a single time. The ten largest account for roughly 3.5% of the sample.

This sample was also put to use in a study of T cells of mothers and their children. As that second study puts it: Nine systemically healthy Caucasian individuals served as donors, namely three mothers together with their six children. cDNA synthesis consumed the entire amount of extracted RNA, loaded at approximately 1.6 ug RNA in each 15 ul reaction. In the second PCR, sample barcodes and 2-4 random nucleotides were introduced via the M1S primer. Each mother yielded over 9.5 million TCR beta CDR3 reads and each child 2.5 million to 3 million reads. Thymic selection similarly shapes TCR recombination output in related and unrelated pairs, with minor effect from inherited differences. Normalized repertoire overlap in related mother-child pairs was always slightly higher than in unrelated mother-child pairs, but the difference was never significant. No persistent microchimeric T cell clones were detected, at a sensitivity of approximately 100 clones per million clonotypes. To look for features that set related mother-child pairs apart from unrelated individuals, the researchers ran deep NGS to compare the TCR beta repertoires of mothers and children. On average, the children were roughly 11 +/- 4 years old, while the mothers were about 37 +/- 4 years old. After adapter ligation with NEBNext reagents, the libraries were sequenced on Illumina HiSeq 2000 with 100+100 nt paired-end reads. To prevent cross-contamination, the mother and child libraries were prepared one month apart and sequenced in separate runs. For each donor, somewhere between roughly 450,000 and 2,100,000 distinct TCR beta clonotypes were identified. Naive TCR beta clonotypes were estimated from low-frequency clonotypes matched to each donor's FACS-determined naive share, without sorting.

The sample consisted of blood. The V gene is TRBV10-3 and the J gene is TRBJ2-7; 7 central nucleotides agree with TRBD1. The sequence came from a boy aged 5-17 years in good health. Here the CDR3 is given as CAISDSGTVSEQYF. Here is the DNA: TGTGCCATCAGTGACTCCGGGACAGTATCCGAGCAGTACTTC.